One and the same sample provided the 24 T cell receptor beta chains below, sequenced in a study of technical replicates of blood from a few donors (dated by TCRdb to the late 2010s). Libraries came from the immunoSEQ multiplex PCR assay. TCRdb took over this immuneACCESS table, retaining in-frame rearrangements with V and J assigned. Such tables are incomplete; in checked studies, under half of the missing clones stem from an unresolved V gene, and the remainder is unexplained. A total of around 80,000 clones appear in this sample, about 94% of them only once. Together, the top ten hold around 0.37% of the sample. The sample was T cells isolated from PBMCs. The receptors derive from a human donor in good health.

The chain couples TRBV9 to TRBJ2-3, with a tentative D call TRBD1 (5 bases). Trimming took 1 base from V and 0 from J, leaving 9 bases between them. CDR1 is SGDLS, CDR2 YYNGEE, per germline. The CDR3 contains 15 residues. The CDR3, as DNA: TGTGCCAGCAGCGTACGCCCAGGGAGCACAGATACGCAGTATTTT. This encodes CASSVRPGSTDTQYF.

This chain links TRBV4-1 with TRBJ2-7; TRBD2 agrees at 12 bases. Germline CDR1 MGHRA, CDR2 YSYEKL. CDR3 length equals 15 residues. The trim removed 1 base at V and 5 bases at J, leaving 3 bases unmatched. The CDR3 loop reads CASSQAGTSGHEQYF. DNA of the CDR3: TGCGCCAGCAGCCAAGCCGGGACTAGCGGGCACGAGCAGTACTTC.

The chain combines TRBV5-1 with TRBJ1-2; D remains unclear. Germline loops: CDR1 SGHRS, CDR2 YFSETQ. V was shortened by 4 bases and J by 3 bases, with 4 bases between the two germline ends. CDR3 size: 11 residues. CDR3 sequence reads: CASSQDYGYTF. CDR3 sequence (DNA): TGCGCCAGCAGCCAGGACTATGGCTACACCTTC.

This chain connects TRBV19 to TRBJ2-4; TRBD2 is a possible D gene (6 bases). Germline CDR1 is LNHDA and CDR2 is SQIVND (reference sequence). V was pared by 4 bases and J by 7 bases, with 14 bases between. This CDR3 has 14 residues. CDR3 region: CASSSQGGVNIQYF. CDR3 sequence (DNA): TGTGCCAGTAGTAGCCAGGGCGGGGTGAACATTCAGTACTTC.

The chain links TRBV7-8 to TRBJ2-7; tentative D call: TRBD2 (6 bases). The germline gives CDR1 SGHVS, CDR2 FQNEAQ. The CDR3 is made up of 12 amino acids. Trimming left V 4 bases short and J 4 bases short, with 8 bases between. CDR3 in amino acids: CASSWDSYEQYF. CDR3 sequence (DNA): TGTGCCAGCAGCTGGGACTCTTACGAGCAGTACTTC.

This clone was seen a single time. This chain's CDR3 is CASVRERPNTEAFF. Written as DNA, the CDR3 is TGTGCCAGTGTCAGGGAACGCCCGAACACTGAAGCTTTCTTT. This chain uses TRBV2 with TRBJ1-1; D is perhaps TRBD1 (5 bases). The CDR3 contains 14 residues. Trimming took 9 bases from V and 1 from J, leaving 15 bases between them. Looked up from germline, CDR1 is SNHLY and CDR2 is FYNNEI.

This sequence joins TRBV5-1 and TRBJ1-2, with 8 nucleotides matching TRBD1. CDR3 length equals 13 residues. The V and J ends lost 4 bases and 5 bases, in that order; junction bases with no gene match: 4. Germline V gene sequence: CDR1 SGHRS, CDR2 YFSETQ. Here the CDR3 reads CASSPDREYGYTF. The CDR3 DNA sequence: TGCGCCAGCAGCCCGGACAGGGAATATGGCTACACCTTC.

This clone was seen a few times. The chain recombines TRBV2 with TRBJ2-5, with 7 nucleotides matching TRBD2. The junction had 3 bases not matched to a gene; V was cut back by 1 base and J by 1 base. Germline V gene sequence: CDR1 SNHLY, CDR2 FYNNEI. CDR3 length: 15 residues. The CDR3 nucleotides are TGTGCCAGCAGTGAAGGGGGGACTATCCAAGAGACCCAGTACTTC. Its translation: CASSEGGTIQETQYF.

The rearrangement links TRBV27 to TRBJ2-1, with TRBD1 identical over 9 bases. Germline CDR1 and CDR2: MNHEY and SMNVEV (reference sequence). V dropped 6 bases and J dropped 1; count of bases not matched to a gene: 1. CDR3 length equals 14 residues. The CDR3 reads CASRTGGSYNEQFF. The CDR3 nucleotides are TGTGCCAGCAGGACAGGGGGGTCCTACAATGAGCAGTTCTTC.

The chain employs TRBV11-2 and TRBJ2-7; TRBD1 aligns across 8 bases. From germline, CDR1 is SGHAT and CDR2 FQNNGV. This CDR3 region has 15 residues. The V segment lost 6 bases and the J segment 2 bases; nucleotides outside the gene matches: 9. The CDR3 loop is CASREDLTGAYEQYF. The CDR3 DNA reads TGTGCCAGCAGGGAGGATTTGACAGGGGCCTACGAGCAGTACTTC.

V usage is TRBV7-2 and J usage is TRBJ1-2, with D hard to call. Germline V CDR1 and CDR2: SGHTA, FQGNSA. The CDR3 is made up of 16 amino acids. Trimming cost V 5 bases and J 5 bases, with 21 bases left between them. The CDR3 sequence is CASSLVLRNPRYGYTF. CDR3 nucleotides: TGTGCCAGCAGCCTCGTATTGAGGAACCCCCGATATGGCTACACCTTC.

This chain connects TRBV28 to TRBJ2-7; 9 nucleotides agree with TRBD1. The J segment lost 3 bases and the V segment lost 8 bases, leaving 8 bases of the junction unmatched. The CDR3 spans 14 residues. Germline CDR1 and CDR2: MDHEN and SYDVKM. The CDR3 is CASGLLDRGYEQYF. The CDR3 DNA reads TGTGCCAGCGGGCTATTGGACAGGGGCTACGAGCAGTACTTC.

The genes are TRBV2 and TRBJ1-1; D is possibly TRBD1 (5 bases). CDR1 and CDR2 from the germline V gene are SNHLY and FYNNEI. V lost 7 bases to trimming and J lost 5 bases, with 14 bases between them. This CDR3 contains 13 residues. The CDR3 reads CASTGGERTEAFF. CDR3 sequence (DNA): TGTGCCAGCACGGGGGGTGAAAGGACTGAAGCTTTCTTT.

DNA of the CDR3: TGTGCCAGCAGTTACTCGATTTCGGTGTGGGCATACGAGCAGTACTTC. It codes for CASSYSISVWAYEQYF. This chain links TRBV6-5 with TRBJ2-7; no firm D call. The ends were cut back, 0 bases at V and 4 bases at J, with 16 bases in the middle. CDR1 and CDR2 from the germline V gene are MNHEY and SVGAGI. There are 16 residues in the CDR3.

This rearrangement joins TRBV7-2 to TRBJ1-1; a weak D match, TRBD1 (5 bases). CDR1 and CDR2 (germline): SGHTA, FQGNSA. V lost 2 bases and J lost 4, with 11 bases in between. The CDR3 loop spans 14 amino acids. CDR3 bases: TGTGCCAGCAGCTTAAGTGGCAGGGTCACTGAAGCTTTCTTT. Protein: CASSLSGRVTEAFF. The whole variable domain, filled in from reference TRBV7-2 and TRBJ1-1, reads GAGVSQSPSNKVTEKGKDVELRCDPISGHTALYWYRQSLGQGLEFLIYFQGNSAPDKSGLPSDRFSAERTGGSVSTLTIQRTQQEDSAVYLCASSLSGRVTEAFFGQGTRLTVV.

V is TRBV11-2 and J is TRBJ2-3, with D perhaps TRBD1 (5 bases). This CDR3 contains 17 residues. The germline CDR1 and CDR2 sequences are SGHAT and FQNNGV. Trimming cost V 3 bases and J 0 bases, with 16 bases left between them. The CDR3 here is CASSFDRPRTSTDTQYF. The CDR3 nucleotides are TGTGCCAGCAGCTTCGACAGACCAAGAACTAGCACAGATACGCAGTATTTT.

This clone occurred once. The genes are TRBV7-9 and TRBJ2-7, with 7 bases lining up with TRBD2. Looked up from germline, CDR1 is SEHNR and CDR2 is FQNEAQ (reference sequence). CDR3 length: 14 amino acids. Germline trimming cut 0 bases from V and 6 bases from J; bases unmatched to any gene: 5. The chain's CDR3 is CASSLAAGAGEQYF. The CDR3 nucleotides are TGTGCCAGCAGCTTAGCGGCGGGAGCAGGCGAGCAGTACTTC.

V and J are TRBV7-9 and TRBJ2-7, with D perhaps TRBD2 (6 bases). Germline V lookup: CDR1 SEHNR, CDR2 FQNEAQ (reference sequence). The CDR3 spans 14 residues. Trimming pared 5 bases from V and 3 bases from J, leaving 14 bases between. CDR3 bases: TGTGCCAGCAGCCCCCGGGGGACCAACTACGAGCAGTACTTC. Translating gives CASSPRGTNYEQYF.

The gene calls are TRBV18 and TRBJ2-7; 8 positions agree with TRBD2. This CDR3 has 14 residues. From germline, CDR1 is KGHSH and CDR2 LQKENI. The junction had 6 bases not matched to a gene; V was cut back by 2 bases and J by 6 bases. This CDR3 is CASSPTREAREQYF. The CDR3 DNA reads TGTGCCAGCTCACCAACGCGGGAGGCCCGCGAGCAGTACTTC.

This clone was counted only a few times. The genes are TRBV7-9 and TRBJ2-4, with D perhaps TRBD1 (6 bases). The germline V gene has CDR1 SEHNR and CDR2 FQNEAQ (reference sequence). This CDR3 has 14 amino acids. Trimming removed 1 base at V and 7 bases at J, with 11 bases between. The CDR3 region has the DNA TGTGCCAGCAGCTTAGACAGGGAATGGAACATTCAGTACTTC. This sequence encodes CASSLDREWNIQYF.

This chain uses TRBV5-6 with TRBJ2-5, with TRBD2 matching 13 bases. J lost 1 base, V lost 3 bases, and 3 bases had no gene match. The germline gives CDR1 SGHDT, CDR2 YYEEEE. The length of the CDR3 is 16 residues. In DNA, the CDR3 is TGTGCCAGCAGCTGGGGACTAGCGGGAAGCCAAGAGACCCAGTACTTC. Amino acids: CASSWGLAGSQETQYF.

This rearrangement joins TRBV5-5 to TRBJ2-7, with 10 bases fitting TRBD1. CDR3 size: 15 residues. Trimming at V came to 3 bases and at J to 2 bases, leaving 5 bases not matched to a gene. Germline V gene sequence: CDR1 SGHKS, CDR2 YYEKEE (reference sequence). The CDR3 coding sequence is TGTGCCAGCAGCTCCACCGGGACAGGGGCCTACGAGCAGTACTTC. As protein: CASSSTGTGAYEQYF.

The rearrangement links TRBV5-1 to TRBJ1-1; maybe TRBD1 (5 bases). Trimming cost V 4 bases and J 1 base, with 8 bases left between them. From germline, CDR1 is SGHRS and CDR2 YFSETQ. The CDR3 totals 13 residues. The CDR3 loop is CASSGQGNTEAFF. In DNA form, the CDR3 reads TGCGCCAGCAGCGGGCAGGGGAACACTGAAGCTTTCTTT.

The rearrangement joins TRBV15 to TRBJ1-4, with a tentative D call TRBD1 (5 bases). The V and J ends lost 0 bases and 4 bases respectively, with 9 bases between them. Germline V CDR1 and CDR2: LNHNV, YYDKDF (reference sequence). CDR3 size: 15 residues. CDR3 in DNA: TGTGCCACCAGCAGAGAGGGGCTTATTAATGAAAAACTGTTTTTT. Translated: CATSREGLINEKLFF.